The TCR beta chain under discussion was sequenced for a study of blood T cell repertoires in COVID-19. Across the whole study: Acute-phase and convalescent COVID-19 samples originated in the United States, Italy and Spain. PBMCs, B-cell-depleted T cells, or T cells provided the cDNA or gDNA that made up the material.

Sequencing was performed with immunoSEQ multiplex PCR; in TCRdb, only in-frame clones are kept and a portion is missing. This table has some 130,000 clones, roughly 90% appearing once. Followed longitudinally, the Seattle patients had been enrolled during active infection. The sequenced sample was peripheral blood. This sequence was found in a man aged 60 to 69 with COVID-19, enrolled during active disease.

The CDR3 reads CASSFQTGNTDTQYF. The CDR3 nucleotides are TGTGCCAGCAGTTTCCAGACAGGGAACACAGATACGCAGTATTTT. V usage is TRBV28 and J usage is TRBJ2-3; 7 bases fit TRBD1. Germline CDR1 and CDR2: MDHEN and SYDVKM. V shed 3 bases, J shed 2 bases, and the junction held 5 bases outside the gene matches. The CDR3 has 15 amino acids.